The 19 T cell receptor beta chains below all came from one sample that was sequenced in a study of blood T cell repertoires in COVID-19. Assay used: immunoSEQ multiplex PCR; TCRdb lists only in-frame clones, some missing. The sample holds over 300,000 clones, 75% to 90% seen once. The material sequenced was PBMCs or T cells enriched from blood (not recorded which). All receptors derive from a man aged 25-45 years who had recovered from COVID-19.

V gene TRBV6-5 combines with J gene TRBJ1-2; 7 bases line up with TRBD1. This CDR3 comprises 14 residues. Germline trimming cut 6 bases from V and 8 bases from J; bases unmatched to any gene: 12. Germline V lookup: CDR1 MNHEY, CDR2 SVGAGI. The CDR3 protein is CASRQGQKAKGYTF. The CDR3 DNA sequence: TGTGCCAGCAGACAGGGACAGAAGGCGAAGGGCTACACCTTC.

The genes are TRBV7-9 and TRBJ1-1; weak D call: TRBD1 (5 bases). The CDR3 runs 10 residues. With 10 bases removed from V and 8 bases from J, the gap between germline ends came to 11 bases. The germline V gene has CDR1 SEHNR and CDR2 FQNEAQ (reference sequence). This CDR3 reads CATRRGEAFF. CDR3 bases: TGTGCCACCAGGCGGGGGGAAGCTTTCTTT.

The chain joins TRBV15 to TRBJ1-2, with TRBD1 matching over 12 bases. The germline V gene has CDR1 LNHNV and CDR2 YYDKDF (reference sequence). V shed 1 base and J 7 bases; nucleotides not matched to a gene: 13. The CDR3 spans 18 residues. The chain's CDR3 is CATSRGTGTGGIVGGYTF. The CDR3 DNA reads TGTGCCACCAGCAGAGGAACCGGGACAGGGGGCATCGTTGGTGGCTACACCTTC.

The gene calls are TRBV10-3 and TRBJ2-1; 7 bases are a match to TRBD1. This CDR3 is built from 13 residues. After removal of 10 bases from V and 4 bases from J, the junction contained 7 bases not matched to a gene. Looked up from germline, CDR1 is ENHRY and CDR2 is SYGVKD. The CDR3 nucleotides read TGTGCCACGACAGGGCCACTGTACAATGAGCAGTTCTTC. Its protein is CATTGPLYNEQFF.

This rearrangement joins TRBV3-1 (or the pseudogene TRBV3-2) to TRBJ2-7, with 7 positions matching TRBD1. Germline V gene data show CDR1 as LGHDT and CDR2 as YNNKEL (reference sequence). This CDR3 region has 15 residues. V was pared by 4 bases and J by 2 bases, with 8 bases of the junction left unmatched. The CDR3 sequence is CASSLPRDSPYEQYF. DNA of the CDR3: TGTGCCAGCAGCCTCCCCCGGGACAGTCCCTACGAGCAGTACTTC.

This clone was counted only a few times. This chain links TRBV9 with TRBJ2-1; maybe TRBD1 (5 bases). Germline CDR1 SGDLS, CDR2 YYNGEE. This CDR3 region has 17 residues. Trimming pared 2 bases from V and 0 bases from J, leaving 15 bases between. The CDR3 nucleotides are TGTGCCAGCAGCGTTGGGGCTGGGGCAGGCTCCTACAATGAGCAGTTCTTC. This codes for CASSVGAGAGSYNEQFF.

V gene TRBV27 combines with J gene TRBJ1-2; TRBD1 is a possible D gene (5 bases). Trimming cost V 4 bases and J 8 bases, with 8 bases left between them. In germline, CDR1 is MNHEY, CDR2 SMNVEV (reference sequence). This CDR3 spans 11 amino acids. As DNA, the CDR3 is TGTGCCAGCAGTTCAGGGATCGGCTACACCTTC. It specifies CASSSGIGYTF.

The rearrangement joins TRBV5-1 to TRBJ2-1; D perhaps matches TRBD1 (7 bases). CDR1 is SGHRS, CDR2 YFSETQ, per germline. With 3 bases removed from V and 4 bases from J, the gap between germline ends came to 14 bases. The CDR3 is 15 amino acids. CDR3 coding DNA: TGCGCCAGCAGCTCACAGGGGACTTCTTACAATGAGCAGTTCTTC. Protein product: CASSSQGTSYNEQFF.

The chain has TRBV14 and TRBJ1-1, with 11 bases aligning to TRBD1. The germline V gene encodes CDR1 SGHDN and CDR2 FVKESK. V shed 3 bases, J shed 3 bases, and the junction held 3 bases outside the gene matches. CDR3 length: 15 residues. CDR3 bases: TGTGCCAGCAGCCAGTTGGACAGGGGGCACACTGAAGCTTTCTTT. As protein: CASSQLDRGHTEAFF.

This clone was recorded once. V and J are TRBV7-9 and TRBJ2-2, with D possibly matching TRBD1 (5 bases). This CDR3 region has 16 residues. The germline V and J ends were trimmed by 0 bases and 6 bases, with 14 bases remaining between them. Per germline, CDR1 SEHNR and CDR2 FQNEAQ (reference sequence). CDR3 coding DNA: TGTGCCAGCAGCTTAGCCGGGCAGGGTCAGGCCGGGGAGCTGTTTTTT. It specifies CASSLAGQGQAGELFF.

The V call is TRBV6-5, the J call TRBJ1-3; the D gene is possibly TRBD1 (5 bases). The germline V gene encodes CDR1 MNHEY and CDR2 SVGAGI. The CDR3 totals 12 residues. The CDR3 reads CEGTFSGNTIYF. The CDR3 coding sequence is TGTGAAGGGACTTTCTCTGGAAACACCATATATTTT.

The rearrangement uses TRBV5-1 and TRBJ1-1, with 7 bases matching TRBD1. Germline V lookup: CDR1 SGHRS, CDR2 YFSETQ. The CDR3 totals 15 residues. Unmatched junction bases numbered 8, after V lost 2 bases and J lost 4 bases. CDR3 sequence: CASSLRQGLTTEAFF. For the CDR3, the DNA is TGCGCCAGCAGCTTAAGACAGGGATTGACCACTGAAGCTTTCTTT.

This clone has only a few counts. CDR3 loop: CATSQDRANTGELFF. In DNA, the CDR3 is TGTGCCACCAGTCAGGACAGGGCCAACACCGGGGAGCTGTTTTTT. The rearrangement uses TRBV24-1 and TRBJ2-2; TRBD1 aligns across 8 bases. V was pared by 6 bases and J by 2 bases, with 4 bases of the junction left unmatched. Looked up from germline, CDR1 is KGHDR and CDR2 is SFDVKD. The CDR3 is made up of 15 amino acids.

The rearrangement uses TRBV5-1 and TRBJ1-2; D remains ambiguous. The V end lost 4 bases, the J end lost 5 bases, and 18 bases lay between the germline ends. This CDR3 comprises 15 residues. Per the germline V gene, CDR1 is SGHRS and CDR2 is YFSETQ. Here the CDR3 DNA reads TGCGCCAGCAGCCCGAGTTACGGCGGGGATTATGGCTACACCTTC. Its protein product is CASSPSYGGDYGYTF. The full variable domain, in which reference TRBV5-1 and TRBJ1-2 provide the parts outside the CDR3, is KAGVTQTPRYLIKTRGQQVTLSCSPISGHRSVSWYQQTPGQGLQFLFEYFSETQRNKGNFPGRFSGRQFSNSRSEMNVSTLELGDSALYLCASSPSYGGDYGYTFGSGTRLTVV.

The gene calls are TRBV4-2 and TRBJ2-7; TRBD2 might be the D (6 bases). CDR3 size: 15 residues. CDR1 and CDR2 (germline): LGHNA, YNFKEQ. V dropped 1 base and J dropped 1 base, with 11 bases sitting between them. CDR3 loop: CASSQAPGESYEQYF. The CDR3 DNA reads as TGTGCCAGCAGCCAAGCACCGGGGGAGTCCTACGAGCAGTACTTC.

This chain uses TRBV9 with TRBJ1-3; D is ambiguous. Germline CDR1 reads SGDLS; CDR2 reads YYNGEE. Deletions cut 0 bases from V and 6 bases from J, with 7 bases between. The CDR3 contains 13 residues. This CDR3 reads CASSVDGLNTIYF. CDR3 nucleotide sequence: TGTGCCAGCAGCGTAGACGGACTAAACACCATATATTTT.

The V call is TRBV19, the J call TRBJ1-2; weak D call: TRBD1 (6 bases). The CDR3 contains 14 residues. V was clipped by 6 bases and J by 4 bases, with 15 bases between them. Per the germline V gene, CDR1 is LNHDA and CDR2 is SQIVND (reference sequence). The CDR3 protein is CASRHGQRGYGYTF. Here the CDR3 DNA reads TGTGCCAGTAGACACGGACAGCGGGGCTATGGCTACACCTTC. The complete variable domain, with remaining parts taken from reference TRBV19 and TRBJ1-2, reads DGGITQSPKYLFRKEGQNVTLSCEQNLNHDAMYWYRQDPGQGLRLIYYSQIVNDFQKGDIAEGYSVSREKKESFPLTVTSAQKNPTAFYLCASRHGQRGYGYTFGSGTRLTVV.

The chain combines TRBV5-1 with TRBJ1-5; TRBD1 aligns across 7 bases. This CDR3 comprises 16 residues. V gave up 4 bases and J gave up 0 bases; unmatched junction bases: 7. Germline CDR1 SGHRS, CDR2 YFSETQ. CDR3 residues: CASSPGQSNSNQPQHF. CDR3 in DNA: TGCGCCAGCAGCCCGGGACAGTCAAATAGCAATCAGCCCCAGCATTTT.

The chain recombines TRBV5-1 with TRBJ1-2, with D perhaps matching TRBD1 (5 bases). The CDR3 sequence is 12 residues long. Germline-derived CDR1 and CDR2 are SGHRS and YFSETQ. With 0 bases removed from V and 11 bases from J, the gap between germline ends came to 11 bases. CDR3 nucleotide sequence: TGCGCCAGCAGCTTGGGGGCCAGGGCGTACACCTTC. Encoded protein: CASSLGARAYTF.